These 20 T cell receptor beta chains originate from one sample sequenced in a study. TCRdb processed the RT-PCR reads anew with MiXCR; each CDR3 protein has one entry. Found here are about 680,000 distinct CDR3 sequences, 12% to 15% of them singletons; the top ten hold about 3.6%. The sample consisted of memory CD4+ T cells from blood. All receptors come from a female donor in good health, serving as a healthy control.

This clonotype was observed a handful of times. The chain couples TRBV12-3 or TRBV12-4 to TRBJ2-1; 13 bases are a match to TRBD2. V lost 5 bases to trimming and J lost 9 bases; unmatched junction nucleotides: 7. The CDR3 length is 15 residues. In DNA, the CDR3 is TGTGCCAGCAGTGGACTAGCGGGAGAGGGTGGTGAGCAGTTCTTC. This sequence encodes CASSGLAGEGGEQFF.

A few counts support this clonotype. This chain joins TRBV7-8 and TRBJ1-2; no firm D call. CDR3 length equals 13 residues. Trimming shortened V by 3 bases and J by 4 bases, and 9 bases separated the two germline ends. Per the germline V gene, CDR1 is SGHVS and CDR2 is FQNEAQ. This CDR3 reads CASSFGEGYGYTF. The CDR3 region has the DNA TGTGCCAGCAGCTTCGGGGAGGGCTATGGCTACACCTTC.

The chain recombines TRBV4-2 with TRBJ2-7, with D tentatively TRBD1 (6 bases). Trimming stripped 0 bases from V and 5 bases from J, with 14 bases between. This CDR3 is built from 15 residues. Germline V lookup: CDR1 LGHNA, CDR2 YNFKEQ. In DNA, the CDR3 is TGTGCCAGCAGCCAAGAGCAGGGGCCGTGGGACGAGCAGTACTTC. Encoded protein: CASSQEQGPWDEQYF.

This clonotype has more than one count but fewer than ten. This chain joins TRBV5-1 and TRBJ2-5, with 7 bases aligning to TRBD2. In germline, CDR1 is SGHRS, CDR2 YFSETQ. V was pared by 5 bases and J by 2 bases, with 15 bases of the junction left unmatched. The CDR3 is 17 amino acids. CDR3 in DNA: TGCGCCAGCAGAAAATTAAGTGGGACTAACCTACAAGAGACCCAGTACTTC. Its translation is CASRKLSGTNLQETQYF.

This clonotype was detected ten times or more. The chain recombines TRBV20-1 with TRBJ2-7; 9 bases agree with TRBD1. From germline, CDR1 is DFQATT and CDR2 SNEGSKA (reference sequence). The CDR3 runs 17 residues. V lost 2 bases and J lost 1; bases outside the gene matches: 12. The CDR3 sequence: CSARPNAGTGFSYEQYF. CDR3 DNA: TGCAGTGCTAGACCTAACGCCGGGACAGGGTTTTCCTACGAGCAGTACTTC.

As DNA, the CDR3 is TGTGCCAGCAGCTTCCCCCCGGGGGGGTCTAGAACAGATACGCAGTATTTT. Its protein is CASSFPPGGSRTDTQYF. The chain carries TRBV9 and TRBJ2-3; 8 bases align to TRBD2. After removal of 4 bases from V and 3 bases from J, the junction contained 13 bases not matched to a gene. This CDR3 spans 17 amino acids. Germline assignment: CDR1 SGDLS and CDR2 YYNGEE.

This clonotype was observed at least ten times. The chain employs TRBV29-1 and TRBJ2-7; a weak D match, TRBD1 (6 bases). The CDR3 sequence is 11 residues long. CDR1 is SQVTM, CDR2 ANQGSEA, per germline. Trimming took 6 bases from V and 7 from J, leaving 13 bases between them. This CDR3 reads CSVAGATEQYF. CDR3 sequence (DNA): TGCAGCGTGGCAGGGGCTACAGAGCAGTACTTC.

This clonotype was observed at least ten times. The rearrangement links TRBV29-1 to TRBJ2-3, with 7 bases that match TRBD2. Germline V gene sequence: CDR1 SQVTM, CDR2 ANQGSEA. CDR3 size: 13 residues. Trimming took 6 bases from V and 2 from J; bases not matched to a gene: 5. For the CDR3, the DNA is TGCAGCGTCCTAGCGGCCATCACAGATACGCAGTATTTT. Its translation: CSVLAAITDTQYF.

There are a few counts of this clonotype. CDR3 DNA sequence: TGTGCCAGCAGTTACAGGGAAACGAACACTGAAGCTTTCTTT. Residues: CASSYRETNTEAFF. The chain couples TRBV12-3 or TRBV12-4 to TRBJ1-1; the D gene is possibly TRBD1 (6 bases). The CDR3 totals 14 residues. Trimming shortened V by 4 bases and J by 1 base, and 10 bases separated the two germline ends.

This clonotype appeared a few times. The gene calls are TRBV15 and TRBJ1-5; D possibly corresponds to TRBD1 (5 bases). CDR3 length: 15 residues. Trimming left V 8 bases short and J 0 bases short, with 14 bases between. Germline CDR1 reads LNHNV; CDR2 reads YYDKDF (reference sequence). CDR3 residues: CATRPFRDSNQPQHF. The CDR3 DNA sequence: TGTGCCACCCGACCTTTCAGGGATAGCAATCAGCCCCAGCATTTT.

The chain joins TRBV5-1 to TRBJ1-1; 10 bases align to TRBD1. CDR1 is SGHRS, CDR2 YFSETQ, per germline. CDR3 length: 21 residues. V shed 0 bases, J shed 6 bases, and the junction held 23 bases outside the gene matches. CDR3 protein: CASSLGAPTGTIGQGEAEAFF. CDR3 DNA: TGCGCCAGCAGCTTGGGGGCTCCGACAGGGACTATAGGACAGGGGGAGGCTGAAGCTTTCTTT. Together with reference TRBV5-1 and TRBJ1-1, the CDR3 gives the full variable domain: KAGVTQTPRYLIKTRGQQVTLSCSPISGHRSVSWYQQTPGQGLQFLFEYFSETQRNKGNFPGRFSGRQFSNSRSEMNVSTLELGDSALYLCASSLGAPTGTIGQGEAEAFFGQGTRLTVV.

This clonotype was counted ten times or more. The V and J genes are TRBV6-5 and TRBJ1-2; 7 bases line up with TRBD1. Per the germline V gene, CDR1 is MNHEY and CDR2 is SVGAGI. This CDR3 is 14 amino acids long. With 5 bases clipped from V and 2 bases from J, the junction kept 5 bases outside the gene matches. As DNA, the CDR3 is TGTGCCAGCAGTCGGGACAGAGAGAACTATGGCTACACCTTC. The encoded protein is CASSRDRENYGYTF.

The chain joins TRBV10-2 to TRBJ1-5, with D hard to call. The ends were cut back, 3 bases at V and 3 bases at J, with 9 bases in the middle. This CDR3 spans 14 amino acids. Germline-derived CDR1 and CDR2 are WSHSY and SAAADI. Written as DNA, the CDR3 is TGCGCCAGCAGTGACCCAGCCCTCAATCAGCCCCAGCATTTT. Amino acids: CASSDPALNQPQHF.

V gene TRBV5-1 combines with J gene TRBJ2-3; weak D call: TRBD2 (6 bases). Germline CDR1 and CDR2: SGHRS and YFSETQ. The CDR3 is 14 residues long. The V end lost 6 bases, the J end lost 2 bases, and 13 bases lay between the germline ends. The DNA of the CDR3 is TGCGCCAGCAAACTCGCGGGGCACACAGATACGCAGTATTTT. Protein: CASKLAGHTDTQYF.

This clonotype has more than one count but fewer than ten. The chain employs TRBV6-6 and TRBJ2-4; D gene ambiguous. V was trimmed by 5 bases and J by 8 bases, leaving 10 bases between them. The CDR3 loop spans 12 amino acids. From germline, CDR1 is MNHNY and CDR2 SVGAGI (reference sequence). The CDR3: CASSPWLDIQYF. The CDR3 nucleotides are TGTGCCAGCAGTCCATGGCTGGACATTCAGTACTTC.

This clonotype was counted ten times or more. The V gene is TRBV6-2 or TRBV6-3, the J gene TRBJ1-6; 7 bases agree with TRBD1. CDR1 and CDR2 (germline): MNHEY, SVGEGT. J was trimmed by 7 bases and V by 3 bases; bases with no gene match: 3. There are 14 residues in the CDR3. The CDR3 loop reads CASSYVQGNSPLHF. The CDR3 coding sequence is TGTGCCAGCAGTTATGTACAGGGGAATTCACCCCTCCACTTT.

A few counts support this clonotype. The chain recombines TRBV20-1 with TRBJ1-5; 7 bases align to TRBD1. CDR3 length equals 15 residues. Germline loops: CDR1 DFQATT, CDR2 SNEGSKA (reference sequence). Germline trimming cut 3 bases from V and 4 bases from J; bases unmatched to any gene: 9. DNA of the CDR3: TGCAGTGCTAGGAACAGGGGAGGGGGAAATCAGCCCCAGCATTTT. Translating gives CSARNRGGGNQPQHF.

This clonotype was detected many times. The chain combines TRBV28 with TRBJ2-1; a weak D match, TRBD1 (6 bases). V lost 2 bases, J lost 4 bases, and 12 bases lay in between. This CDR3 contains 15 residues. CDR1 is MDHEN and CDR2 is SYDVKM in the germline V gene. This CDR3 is CASSLAPGAYNEQFF. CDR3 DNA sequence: TGTGCCAGCAGTTTAGCCCCAGGGGCATACAATGAGCAGTTCTTC.

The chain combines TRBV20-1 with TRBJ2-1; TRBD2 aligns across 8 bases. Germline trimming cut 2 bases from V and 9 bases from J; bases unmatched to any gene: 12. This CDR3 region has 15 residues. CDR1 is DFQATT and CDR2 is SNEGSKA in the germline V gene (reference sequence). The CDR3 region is CSARTGGMATGEQFF. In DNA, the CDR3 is TGCAGTGCTAGAACGGGGGGGATGGCCACCGGTGAGCAGTTCTTC.

CDR3 residues: CASSLAGSLNQPQHF. CDR3 sequence (DNA): TGCGCCAGCAGCTTGGCCGGTAGCCTCAATCAGCCCCAGCATTTT. J is TRBJ1-5 and V is TRBV5-1; no clear D gene. Germline V gene lookup returns CDR1 SGHRS and CDR2 YFSETQ. The CDR3 length is 15 residues. V was clipped by 0 bases and J by 3 bases, with 10 bases between them.